Described below is a single TCR beta chain sequence and its context. The antigen remains undetermined. The source of the sample is a study of T-cell reconstitution after alpha-beta-depleted transplantation in children. Study-wide points: The origin of alpha-beta T cells about two months after transplant was reportedly several hundred expanded graft clones.

This CDR3 region has 13 residues. CDR1 and CDR2 from the germline V gene are SGHRS and YFSETQ. V was pared by 1 base and J by 1 base, with 5 bases between. TCRbeta library construction was performed incorporating unique molecular identifiers. From the PCR reads, TCRdb called clonotypes with MiXCR, one entry per CDR3 protein. The repertoire holds about a million distinct CDR3 sequences, with under 30% as singletons. This TCR derives from a boy less than two years old who had a stem cell transplant for SCID, so the T cells may come from the graft donor. This specimen was PBMCs, mostly from graft donor cells, taken 360 days after TCRalphabeta/CD19-depleted stem cell transplant. The J gene is TRBJ1-2, the V gene TRBV5-1; D is undetermined. In DNA form, the CDR3 reads TGCGCCAGCAGCTTGAGGCATAACTATGGCTACACCTTC. This translates into CASSLRHNYGYTF.